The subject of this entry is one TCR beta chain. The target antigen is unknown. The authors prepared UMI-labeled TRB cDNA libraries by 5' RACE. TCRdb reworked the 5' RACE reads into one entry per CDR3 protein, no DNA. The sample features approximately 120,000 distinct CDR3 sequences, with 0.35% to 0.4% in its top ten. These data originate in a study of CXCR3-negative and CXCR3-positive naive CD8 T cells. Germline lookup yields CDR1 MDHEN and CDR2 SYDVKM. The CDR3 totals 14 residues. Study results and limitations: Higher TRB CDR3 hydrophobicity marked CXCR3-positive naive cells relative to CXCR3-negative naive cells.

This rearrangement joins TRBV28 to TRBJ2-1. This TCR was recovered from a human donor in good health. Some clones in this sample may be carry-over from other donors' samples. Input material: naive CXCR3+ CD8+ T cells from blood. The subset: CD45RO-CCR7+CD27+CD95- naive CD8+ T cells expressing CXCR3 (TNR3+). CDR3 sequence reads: CASSLARSYNEQFF.